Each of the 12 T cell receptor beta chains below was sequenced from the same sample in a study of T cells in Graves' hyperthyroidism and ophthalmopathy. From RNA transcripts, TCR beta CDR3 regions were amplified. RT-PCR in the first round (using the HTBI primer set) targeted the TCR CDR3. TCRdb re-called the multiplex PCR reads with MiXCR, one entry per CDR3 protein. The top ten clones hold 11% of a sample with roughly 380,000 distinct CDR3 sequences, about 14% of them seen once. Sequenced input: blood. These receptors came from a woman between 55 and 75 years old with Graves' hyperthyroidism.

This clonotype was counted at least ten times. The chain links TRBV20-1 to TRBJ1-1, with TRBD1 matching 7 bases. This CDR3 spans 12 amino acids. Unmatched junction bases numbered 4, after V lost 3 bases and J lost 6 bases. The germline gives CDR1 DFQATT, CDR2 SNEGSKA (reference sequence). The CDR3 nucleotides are TGCAGTGCTAGCGAGGGGGCCTCTGAAGCTTTCTTT. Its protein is CSASEGASEAFF.

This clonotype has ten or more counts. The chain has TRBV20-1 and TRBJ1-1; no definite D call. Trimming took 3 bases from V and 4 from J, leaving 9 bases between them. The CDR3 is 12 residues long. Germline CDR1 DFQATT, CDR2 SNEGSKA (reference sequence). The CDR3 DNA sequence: TGCAGTGCTAGGAAATCCTTCACTGAAGCTTTCTTT. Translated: CSARKSFTEAFF.

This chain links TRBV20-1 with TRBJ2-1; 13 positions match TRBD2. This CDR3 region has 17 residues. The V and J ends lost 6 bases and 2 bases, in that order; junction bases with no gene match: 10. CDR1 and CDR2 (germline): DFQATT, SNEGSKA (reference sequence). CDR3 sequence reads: CSAPGLAGLTAYNEQFF. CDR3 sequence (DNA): TGCAGTGCACCGGGACTAGCGGGATTAACGGCCTACAATGAGCAGTTCTTC.

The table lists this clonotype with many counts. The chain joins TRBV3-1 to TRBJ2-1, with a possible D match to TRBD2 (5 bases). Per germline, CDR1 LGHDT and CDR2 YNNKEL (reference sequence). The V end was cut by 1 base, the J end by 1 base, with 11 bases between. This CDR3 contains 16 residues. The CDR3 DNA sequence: TGTGCCAGCAGCCAAGTCGGCCCGGGATCCTACAATGAGCAGTTCTTC. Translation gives CASSQVGPGSYNEQFF.

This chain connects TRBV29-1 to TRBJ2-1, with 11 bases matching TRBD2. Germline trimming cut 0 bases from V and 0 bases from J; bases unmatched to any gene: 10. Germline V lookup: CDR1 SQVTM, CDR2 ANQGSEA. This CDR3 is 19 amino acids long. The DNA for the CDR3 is TGCAGCGTTGAAGATATTGCTAGCGGGAGGTCAAACTCCTACAATGAGCAGTTCTTC. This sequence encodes CSVEDIASGRSNSYNEQFF.

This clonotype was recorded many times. CDR3 DNA: TGTGCCACCAGCAGCGGGAGCTACATTCAGTACTTC. Protein: CATSSGSYIQYF. This chain links TRBV15 with TRBJ2-4; a possible D gene is TRBD2 (6 bases). Germline CDR1 is LNHNV and CDR2 is YYDKDF (reference sequence). CDR3 size: 12 residues. The ends were cut back, 3 bases at V and 8 bases at J, with 8 bases in the middle.

The CDR3 sequence is CASSPFGQGGNQPQHF. CDR3 bases: TGTGCCAGCAGCCCGTTTGGACAGGGAGGCAATCAGCCCCAGCATTTT. The chain recombines TRBV6-2 or TRBV6-3 with TRBJ1-5; TRBD1 aligns across 8 bases. The CDR3 has 16 residues. The ends lost 6 bases at V and 2 bases at J; junction bases unmatched: 9. CDR1 is MNHEY, CDR2 SVGEGT, per germline.

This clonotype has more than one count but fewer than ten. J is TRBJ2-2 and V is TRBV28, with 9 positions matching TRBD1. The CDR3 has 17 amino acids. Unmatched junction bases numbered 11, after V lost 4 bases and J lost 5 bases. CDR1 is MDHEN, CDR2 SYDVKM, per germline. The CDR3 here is CASSSTRDRARTGELFF. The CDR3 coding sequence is TGTGCCAGCAGTTCGACCCGGGACAGGGCCCGAACCGGGGAGCTGTTTTTT.

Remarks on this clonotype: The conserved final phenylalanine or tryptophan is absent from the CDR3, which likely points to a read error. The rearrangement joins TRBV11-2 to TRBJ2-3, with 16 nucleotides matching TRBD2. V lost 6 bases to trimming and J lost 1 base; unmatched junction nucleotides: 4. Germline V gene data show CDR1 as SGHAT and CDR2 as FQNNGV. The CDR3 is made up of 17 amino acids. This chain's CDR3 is CASRGLAGGPGTDTQYS. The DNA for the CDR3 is TGTGCCAGCAGGGGACTAGCGGGGGGGCCTGGCACAGATACGCAGTATTCT.

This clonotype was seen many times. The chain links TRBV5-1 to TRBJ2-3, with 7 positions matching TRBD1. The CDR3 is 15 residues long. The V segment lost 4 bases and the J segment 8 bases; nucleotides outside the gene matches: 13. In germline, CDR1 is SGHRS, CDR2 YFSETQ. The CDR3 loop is CASSPWDRRLGTQYF. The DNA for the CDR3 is TGCGCCAGCAGCCCGTGGGACAGAAGATTGGGTACGCAGTATTTT.

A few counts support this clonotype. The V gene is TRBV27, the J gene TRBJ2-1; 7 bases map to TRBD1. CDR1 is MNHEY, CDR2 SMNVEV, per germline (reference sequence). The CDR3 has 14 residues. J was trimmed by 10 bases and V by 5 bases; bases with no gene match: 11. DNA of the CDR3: TGTGCCAGCAGTCCACAGGGGTCCCCCGGGGAGCAGTTCTTC. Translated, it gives CASSPQGSPGEQFF.

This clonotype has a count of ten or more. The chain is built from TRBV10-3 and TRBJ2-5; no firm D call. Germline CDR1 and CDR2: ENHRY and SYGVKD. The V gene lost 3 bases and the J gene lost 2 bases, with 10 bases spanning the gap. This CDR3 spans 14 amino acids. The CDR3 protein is CAISDRRTQETQYF. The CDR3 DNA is TGTGCCATCAGTGACCGGCGGACGCAAGAGACCCAGTACTTC.